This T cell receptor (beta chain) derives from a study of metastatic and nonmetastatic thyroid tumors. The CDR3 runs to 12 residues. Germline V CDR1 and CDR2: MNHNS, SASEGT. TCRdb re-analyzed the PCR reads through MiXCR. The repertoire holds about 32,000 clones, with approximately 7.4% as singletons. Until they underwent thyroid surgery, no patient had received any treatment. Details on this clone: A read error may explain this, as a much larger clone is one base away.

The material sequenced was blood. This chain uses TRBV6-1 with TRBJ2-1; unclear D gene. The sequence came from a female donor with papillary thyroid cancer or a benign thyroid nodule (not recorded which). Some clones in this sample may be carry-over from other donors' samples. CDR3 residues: CASSAGNNEQSF. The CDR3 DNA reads TGTGCCAGCAGTGCGGGTAACAATGAGCAGTCCTTC.